The T cell receptor (beta chain) described here comes from a study of shared clonotypes between healthy human individuals. Study-level information: Ranging from 18 to 49 in age, donors were a couple of women and a few men. General study results and limits: Estimated richness was generally greater in naive than memory subsets. Shared clonotypes across all four donors exceeded non-shared ones in generation probability.

Genomic DNA of each subset was evenly split across several immunoSEQ plates. Assay used: immunoSEQ multiplex PCR; TCRdb lists only in-frame clones, some missing. The sample yields fewer than 850,000 clones, 80% to 95% seen once. The CDR3 consists of 14 residues. CDR1 and CDR2 from the germline V gene are SEHNR and FQNEAQ (reference sequence). V was pared by 1 base and J by 0 bases, with 5 bases between. About this clone: Its target is unknown.

The chain is built from TRBV7-9 and TRBJ2-3; D may be TRBD1 (5 bases). The sample consisted of memory CD8+ T cells from PBMCs. Specified subset: CD45RO+ cells pooled with CCR7-negative TemRA cells. The sequence came from a man younger than 30 in good health. Some clones in this sample may be carry-over from other donors' samples. The DNA for the CDR3 is TGTGCCAGCAGCTTAGAGGGGAGCACAGATACGCAGTATTTT. Translation gives CASSLEGSTDTQYF.